The 4 T cell receptor beta chains presented below share a single source sample, sequenced in a study of control samples from healthy donors and cancer patients. Clones were sequenced by immunoSEQ multiplex PCR, and TCRdb holds only the in-frame ones, with some missing. The sample lists 130,000 to 150,000 clones; more than 90% were seen once. Input material: blood. All receptors come from a man aged 25 to 40 in good health.

The CDR3, as DNA: TGCGCCAGCAGCTCTAGCGGGAGGGCCAACGAGCAGTACTTC. Its protein product is CASSSSGRANEQYF. The V call is TRBV5-1, the J call TRBJ2-7; 12 positions agree with TRBD2. Germline V gives CDR1 SGHRS, CDR2 YFSETQ. After removal of 3 bases from V and 5 bases from J, the junction contained 3 bases not matched to a gene. The length of the CDR3 is 14 residues.

The rearrangement uses TRBV20-1 and TRBJ1-3, with a possible D match to TRBD1 (5 bases). CDR3 length: 14 residues. Germline V gene data show CDR1 as DFQATT and CDR2 as SNEGSKA (reference sequence). V was shortened by 3 bases and J by 0 bases, with 9 bases between the two germline ends. The CDR3 nucleotides are TGCAGTGCTAGTACAGGTGACTCTGGAAACACCATATATTTT. Its translation is CSASTGDSGNTIYF.

The gene calls are TRBV4-2 and TRBJ2-1; D gene ambiguous. Germline CDR1 is LGHNA and CDR2 is YNFKEQ. The CDR3 is 14 amino acids. V was clipped by 0 bases and J by 5 bases, with 8 bases between them. CDR3: CASSQDQSNNEQFF. CDR3 sequence (DNA): TGTGCCAGCAGCCAAGATCAGAGTAACAATGAGCAGTTCTTC.

The chain recombines TRBV27 with TRBJ1-1, with D unclear. The ends were cut back, 5 bases at V and 0 bases at J, with 7 bases in the middle. This CDR3 spans 13 amino acids. Germline V gene lookup returns CDR1 MNHEY and CDR2 SMNVEV (reference sequence). In DNA, the CDR3 is TGTGCCAGCAGTGCAGTTCTGAACACTGAAGCTTTCTTT. It is translated as CASSAVLNTEAFF.